Below are 2 T cell receptor beta chains sequenced from a single sample in a study of shared clonotypes between healthy human individuals. Generated by immunoSEQ multiplex PCR, the TCRdb table keeps only in-frame clones and is missing some. The data hold about 1 million clones, with approximately 72% observed a single time. Sequenced: memory CD4+ T cells sorted from blood. Stated subset: CD45RA-negative fraction. The receptors stem from a man aged 18 to 29 in good health.

This chain connects TRBV28 to TRBJ2-7; no clear D gene. Germline CDR1 reads MDHEN; CDR2 reads SYDVKM. The CDR3 is 15 amino acids. The V end was cut by 10 bases, the J end by 1 base, with 20 bases between. In DNA form, the CDR3 reads TGTGCCACCCGTCCCCCAAAGGGTAATTCCTACGAGCAGTACTTC. Protein sequence: CATRPPKGNSYEQYF.

This clone came up once. DNA of the CDR3: TGTGCCACCGACGGTGGTAGGGCGGGAGGGCCGGCAGATACGCAGTATTTT. This translates into CATDGGRAGGPADTQYF. V is TRBV10-3 and J is TRBJ2-3; 9 nucleotides match TRBD2. Looked up from germline, CDR1 is ENHRY and CDR2 is SYGVKD. This CDR3 has 17 amino acids. With 10 bases clipped from V and 4 bases from J, the junction kept 18 bases outside the gene matches.